This TCR beta chain was identified during a study of CD8 T cells in ankylosing spondylitis. This clonotype was recorded a few times. Germline CDR1 is MNHNS and CDR2 is SASEGT. The trim removed 5 bases at V and 3 bases at J, leaving 11 bases unmatched. This CDR3 is built from 17 residues. Library preparation for TCR beta used quantitative 5'-RACE with molecular barcodes. Using its own MiXCR run on the 5' RACE reads, TCRdb lists one record per CDR3 protein. The repertoire holds about 160,000 distinct CDR3 sequences, with 8.5% to 10% as singletons. The gene calls are TRBV6-1 and TRBJ2-3; 10 bases are a match to TRBD2. The TCR comes from a female donor with ankylosing spondylitis or in good health (not recorded which). Input material: blood, either unsorted or a sorted T cell fraction (not recorded which). The CDR3 nucleotides read TGTGCCAGCAGTCAATCCCCCCTAGCGGGAGCGACAGATACGCAGTATTTT. Encoded protein: CASSQSPLAGATDTQYF.